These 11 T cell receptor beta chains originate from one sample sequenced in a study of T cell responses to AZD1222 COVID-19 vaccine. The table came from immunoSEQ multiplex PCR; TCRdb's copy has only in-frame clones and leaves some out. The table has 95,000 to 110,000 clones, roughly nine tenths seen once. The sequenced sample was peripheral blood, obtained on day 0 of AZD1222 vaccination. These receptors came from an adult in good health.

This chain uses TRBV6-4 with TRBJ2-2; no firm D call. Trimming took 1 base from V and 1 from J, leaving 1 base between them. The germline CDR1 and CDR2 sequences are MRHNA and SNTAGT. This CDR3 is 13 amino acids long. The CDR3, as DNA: TGTGCCAGCAGTGACTTGAACACCGGGGAGCTGTTTTTT. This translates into CASSDLNTGELFF.

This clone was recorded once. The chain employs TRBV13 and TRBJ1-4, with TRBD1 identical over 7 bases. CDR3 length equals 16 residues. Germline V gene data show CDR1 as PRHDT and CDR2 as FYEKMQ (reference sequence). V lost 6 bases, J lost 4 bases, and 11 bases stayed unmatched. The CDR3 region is CASSLTTGAGNEKLFF. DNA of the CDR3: TGTGCCAGCAGTTTGACCACAGGGGCGGGTAATGAAAAACTGTTTTTT.

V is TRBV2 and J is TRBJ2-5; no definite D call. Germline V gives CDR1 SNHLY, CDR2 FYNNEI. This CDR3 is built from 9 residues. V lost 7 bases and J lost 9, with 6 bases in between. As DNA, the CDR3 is TGTGCCAGCACATTGGCCCAGTACTTC. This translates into CASTLAQYF.

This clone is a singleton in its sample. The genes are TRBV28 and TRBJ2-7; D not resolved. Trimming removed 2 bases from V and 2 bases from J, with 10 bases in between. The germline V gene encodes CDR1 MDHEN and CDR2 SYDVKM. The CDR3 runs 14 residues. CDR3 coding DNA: TGTGCCAGCAGTTTACGCGGCACGACCTACGAGCAGTACTTC. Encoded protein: CASSLRGTTYEQYF.

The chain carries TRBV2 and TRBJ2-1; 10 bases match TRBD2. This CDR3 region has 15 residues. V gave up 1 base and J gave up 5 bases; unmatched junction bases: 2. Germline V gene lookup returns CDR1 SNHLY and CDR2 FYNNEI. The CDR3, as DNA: TGTGCCAGCAGTGAAGGGCTAGCGGGAGACAATGAGCAGTTCTTC. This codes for CASSEGLAGDNEQFF.

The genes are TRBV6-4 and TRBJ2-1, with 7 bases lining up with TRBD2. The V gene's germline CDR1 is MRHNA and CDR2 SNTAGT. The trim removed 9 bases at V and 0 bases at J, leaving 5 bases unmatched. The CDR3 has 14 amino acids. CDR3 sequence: CARCERGSYNEQFF. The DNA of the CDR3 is TGTGCCAGGTGCGAGCGGGGCTCCTACAATGAGCAGTTCTTC.

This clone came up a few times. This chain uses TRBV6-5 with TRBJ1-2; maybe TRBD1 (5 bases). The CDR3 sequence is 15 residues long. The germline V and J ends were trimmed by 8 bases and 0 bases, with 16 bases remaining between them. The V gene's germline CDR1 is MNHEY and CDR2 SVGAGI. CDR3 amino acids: CASFRGSEANYGYTF. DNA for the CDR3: TGTGCCAGCTTCCGGGGGAGTGAAGCTAACTATGGCTACACCTTC.

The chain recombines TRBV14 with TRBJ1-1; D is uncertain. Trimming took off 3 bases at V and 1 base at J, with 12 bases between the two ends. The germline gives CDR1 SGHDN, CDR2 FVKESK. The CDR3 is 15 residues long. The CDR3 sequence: CASSHLGTANTEAFF. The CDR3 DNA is TGTGCCAGCAGCCATTTAGGCACGGCGAACACTGAAGCTTTCTTT.

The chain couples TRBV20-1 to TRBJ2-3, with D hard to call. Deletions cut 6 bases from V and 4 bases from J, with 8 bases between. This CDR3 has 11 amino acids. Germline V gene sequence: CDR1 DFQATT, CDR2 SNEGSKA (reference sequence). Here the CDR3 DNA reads TGCAGTGCCACGAGATCAGATACGCAGTATTTT. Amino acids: CSATRSDTQYF.

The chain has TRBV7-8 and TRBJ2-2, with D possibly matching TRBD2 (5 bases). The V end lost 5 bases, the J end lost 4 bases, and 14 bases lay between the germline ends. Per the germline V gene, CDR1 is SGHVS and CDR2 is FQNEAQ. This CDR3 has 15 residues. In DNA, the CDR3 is TGTGCCAGCAGCCCCCTAAGGGCGGGCACCGGGGAGCTGTTTTTT. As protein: CASSPLRAGTGELFF.

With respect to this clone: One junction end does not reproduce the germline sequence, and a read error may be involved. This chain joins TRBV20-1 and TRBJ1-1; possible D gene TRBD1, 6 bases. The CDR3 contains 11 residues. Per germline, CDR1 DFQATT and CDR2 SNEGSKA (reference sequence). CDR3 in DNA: TGCAGTCCCTTTGATCGGGACAAGTGGATCTTT. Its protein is CSPFDRDKWIF.